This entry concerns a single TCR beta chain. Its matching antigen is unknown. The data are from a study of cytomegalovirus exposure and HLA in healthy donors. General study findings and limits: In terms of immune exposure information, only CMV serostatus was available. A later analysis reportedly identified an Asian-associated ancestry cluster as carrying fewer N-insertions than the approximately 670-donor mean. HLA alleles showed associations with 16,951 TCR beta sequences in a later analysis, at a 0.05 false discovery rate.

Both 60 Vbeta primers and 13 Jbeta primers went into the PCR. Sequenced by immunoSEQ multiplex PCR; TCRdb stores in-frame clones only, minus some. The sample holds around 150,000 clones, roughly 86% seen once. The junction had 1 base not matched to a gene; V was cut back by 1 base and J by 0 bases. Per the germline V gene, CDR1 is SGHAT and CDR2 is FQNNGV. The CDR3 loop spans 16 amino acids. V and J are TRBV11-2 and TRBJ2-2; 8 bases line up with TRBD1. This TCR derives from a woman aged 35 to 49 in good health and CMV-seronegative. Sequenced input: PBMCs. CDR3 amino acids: CASSLVRGPNTGELFF. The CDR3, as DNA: TGTGCCAGCAGCTTAGTCAGGGGGCCGAACACCGGGGAGCTGTTTTTT.